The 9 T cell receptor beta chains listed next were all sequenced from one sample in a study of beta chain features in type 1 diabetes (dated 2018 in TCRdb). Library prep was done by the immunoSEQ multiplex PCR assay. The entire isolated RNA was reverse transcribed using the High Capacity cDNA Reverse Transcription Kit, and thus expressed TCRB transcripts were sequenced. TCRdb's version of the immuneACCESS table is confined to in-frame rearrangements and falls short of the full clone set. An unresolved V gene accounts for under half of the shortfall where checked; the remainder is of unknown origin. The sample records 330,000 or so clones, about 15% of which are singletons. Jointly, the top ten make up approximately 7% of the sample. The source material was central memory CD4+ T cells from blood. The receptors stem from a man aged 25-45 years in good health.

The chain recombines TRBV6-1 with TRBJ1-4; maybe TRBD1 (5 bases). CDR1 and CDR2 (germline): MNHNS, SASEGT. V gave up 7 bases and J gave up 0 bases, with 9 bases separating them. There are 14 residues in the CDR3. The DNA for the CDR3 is TGTGCCAGCAAGATGGGGGCAACTAATGAAAAACTGTTTTTT. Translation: CASKMGATNEKLFF.

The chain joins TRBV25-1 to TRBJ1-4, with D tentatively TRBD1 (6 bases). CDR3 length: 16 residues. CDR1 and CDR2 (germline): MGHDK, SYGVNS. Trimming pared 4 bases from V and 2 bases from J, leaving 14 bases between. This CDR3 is CASSGFGTPTNEKLFF. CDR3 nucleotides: TGTGCCAGCAGTGGTTTCGGGACACCCACTAATGAAAAACTGTTTTTT.

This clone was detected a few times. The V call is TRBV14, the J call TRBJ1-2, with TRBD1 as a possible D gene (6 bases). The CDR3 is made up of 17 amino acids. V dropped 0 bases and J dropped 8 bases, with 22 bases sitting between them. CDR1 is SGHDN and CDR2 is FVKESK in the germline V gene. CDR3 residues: CASSQERVRMGAKGYTF. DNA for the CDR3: TGTGCCAGCAGCCAAGAAAGGGTTCGAATGGGGGCAAAGGGCTACACCTTC.

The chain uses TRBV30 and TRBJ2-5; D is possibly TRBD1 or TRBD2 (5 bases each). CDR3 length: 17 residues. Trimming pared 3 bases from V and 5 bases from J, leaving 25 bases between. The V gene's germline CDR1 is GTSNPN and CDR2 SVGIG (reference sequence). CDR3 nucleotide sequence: TGTGCCTGGAGCTCCACTTCAACAGAGGGGCAGAGGGAGACCCAGTACTTC. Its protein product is CAWSSTSTEGQRETQYF.

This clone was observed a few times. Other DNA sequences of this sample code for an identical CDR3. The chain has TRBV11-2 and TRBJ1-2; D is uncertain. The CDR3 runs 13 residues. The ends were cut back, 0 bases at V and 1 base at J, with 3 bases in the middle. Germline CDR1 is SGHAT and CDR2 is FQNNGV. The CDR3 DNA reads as TGTGCCAGCAGCTTAGACAGTAACTATGGCTACACCTTC. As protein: CASSLDSNYGYTF.

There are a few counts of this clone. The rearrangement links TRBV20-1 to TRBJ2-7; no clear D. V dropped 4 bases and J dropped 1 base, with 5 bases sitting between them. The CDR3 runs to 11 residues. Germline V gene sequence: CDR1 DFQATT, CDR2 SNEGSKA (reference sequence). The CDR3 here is CSAKDSYEQYF. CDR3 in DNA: TGCAGTGCTAAGGATTCCTACGAGCAGTACTTC.

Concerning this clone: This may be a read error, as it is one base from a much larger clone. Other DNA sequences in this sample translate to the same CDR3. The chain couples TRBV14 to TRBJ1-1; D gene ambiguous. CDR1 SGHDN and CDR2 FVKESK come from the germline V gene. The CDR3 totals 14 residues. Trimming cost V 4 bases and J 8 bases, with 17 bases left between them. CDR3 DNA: TGTGCCAGCAGCCCACTATTGGACGGCAAGGAAGCTTTCTTT. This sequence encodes CASSPLLDGKEAFF.

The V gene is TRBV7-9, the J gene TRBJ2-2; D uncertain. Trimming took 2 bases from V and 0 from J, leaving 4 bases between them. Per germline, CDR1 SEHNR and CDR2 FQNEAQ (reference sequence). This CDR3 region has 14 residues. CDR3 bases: TGTGCCAGCAGCTTATCGCCGAACACCGGGGAGCTGTTTTTT. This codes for CASSLSPNTGELFF. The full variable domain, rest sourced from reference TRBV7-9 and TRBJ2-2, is DTGVSQNPRHKITKRGQNVTFRCDPISEHNRLYWYRQTLGQGPEFLTYFQNEAQLEKSRLLSDRFSAERPKGSFSTLEIQRTEQGDSAMYLCASSLSPNTGELFFGEGSRLTVL.

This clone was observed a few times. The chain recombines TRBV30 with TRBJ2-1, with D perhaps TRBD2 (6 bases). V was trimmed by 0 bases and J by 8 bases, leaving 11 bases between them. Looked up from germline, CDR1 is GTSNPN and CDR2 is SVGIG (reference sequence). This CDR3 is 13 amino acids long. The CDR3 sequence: CAWSVYGSYEQFF. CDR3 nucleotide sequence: TGTGCCTGGAGTGTTTACGGGAGTTATGAGCAGTTCTTC.